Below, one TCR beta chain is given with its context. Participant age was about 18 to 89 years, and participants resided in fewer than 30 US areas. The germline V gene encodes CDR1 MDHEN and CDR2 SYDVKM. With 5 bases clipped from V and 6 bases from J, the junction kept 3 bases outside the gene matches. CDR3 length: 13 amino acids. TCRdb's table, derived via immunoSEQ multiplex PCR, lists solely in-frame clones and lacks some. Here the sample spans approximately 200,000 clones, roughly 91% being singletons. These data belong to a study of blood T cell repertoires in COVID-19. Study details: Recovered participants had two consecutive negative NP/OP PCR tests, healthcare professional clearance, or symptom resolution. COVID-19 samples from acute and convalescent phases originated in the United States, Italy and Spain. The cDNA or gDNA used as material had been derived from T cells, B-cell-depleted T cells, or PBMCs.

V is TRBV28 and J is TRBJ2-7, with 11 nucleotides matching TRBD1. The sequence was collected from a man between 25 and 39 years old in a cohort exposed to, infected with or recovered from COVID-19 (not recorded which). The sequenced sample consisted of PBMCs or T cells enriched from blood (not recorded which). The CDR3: CASSPDRGREQYF. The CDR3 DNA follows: TGTGCCAGCAGTCCGGACAGGGGGCGCGAGCAGTACTTC.